This T cell receptor (beta chain) came from a study of CXCR4 blockade with PD-1 therapy in pancreatic cancer. Findings and limits, study-wide: Sequencing covered TCRbeta chains only, not alpha chains. Tumor clonality averaged around 0.14 versus 0.05 in healthy blood, not predicting survival.

This clone was counted only a few times. Its target is unknown. TCRdb's copy holds only in-frame clones and misses some; the assay was immunoSEQ multiplex PCR. The sample consists of about 5,100 clones, around 50% of them appearing once. Germline V gives CDR1 MNHGY, CDR2 SAAAGT. With 8 bases removed from V and 3 bases from J, the gap between germline ends came to 16 bases. The CDR3 is 14 residues long. This chain links TRBV6-8 with TRBJ1-1; tentative D call: TRBD1 (5 bases). The sequencing input was tumor tissue. The TCR originated in a human donor with pancreatic ductal adenocarcinoma. The CDR3 sequence: CASRGRSGHTEAFF. The CDR3 nucleotides are TGTGCCAGCCGGGGGAGATCGGGTCACACTGAAGCTTTCTTT.